The clone carrying this T cell receptor beta chain was seen at least ten times. Its antigen remains unidentified. Each diagnosis was grounded in clinical symptoms, serum thyroxine and TRAb, thyroid ultrasound, and orbital computed tomography. Blood sampling occurred at first hyperthyroidism diagnosis, ahead of any ophthalmopathy symptoms. This CDR3 is built from 14 residues. Trimming took 1 base from V and 5 from J, leaving 9 bases between them. Germline loops: CDR1 SGHTA, CDR2 FQGNSA. Template material for amplifying TCR beta CDR3 regions consisted of RNA transcripts. The HTBI primer set was used in a first-round RT-PCR of the TCR CDR3. TCRdb re-called the multiplex PCR reads through MiXCR, storing one row per CDR3 protein. The sample yields approximately 620,000 distinct CDR3 sequences, approximately 13% seen once. The data stem from a study of T cells in Graves' hyperthyroidism and ophthalmopathy. Study observations and caveats: Ophthalmopathy stood apart from stable hyperthyroidism in a 13 V-J model. Blood also carried most thyroid clonotypes expanded above 0.001.

The V call is TRBV7-2, the J call TRBJ2-1; no clear D gene. The specimen sequenced was blood. This receptor was obtained from a young woman with Graves' hyperthyroidism that later progressed to Graves' ophthalmopathy. The CDR3 loop is CASSLGTAHNEQFF. For the CDR3, the DNA is TGTGCCAGCAGCTTAGGGACGGCGCACAATGAGCAGTTCTTC.